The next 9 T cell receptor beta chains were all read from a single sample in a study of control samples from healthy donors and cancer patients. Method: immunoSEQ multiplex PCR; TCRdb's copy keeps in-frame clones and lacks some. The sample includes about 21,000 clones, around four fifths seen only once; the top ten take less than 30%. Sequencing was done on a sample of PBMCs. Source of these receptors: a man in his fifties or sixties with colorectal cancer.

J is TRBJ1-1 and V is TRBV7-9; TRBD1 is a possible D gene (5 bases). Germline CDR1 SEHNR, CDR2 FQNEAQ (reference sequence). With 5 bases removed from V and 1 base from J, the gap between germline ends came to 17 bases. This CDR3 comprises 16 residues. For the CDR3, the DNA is TGTGCCAGCAGCACGGGAACCGGGACGGCGAACACTGAAGCTTTCTTT. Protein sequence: CASSTGTGTANTEAFF.

The CDR3 spells CASKWGTLHTDTQYF. The CDR3 nucleotides read TGTGCCAGCAAGTGGGGTACTCTTCACACAGATACGCAGTATTTT. The rearrangement joins TRBV2 to TRBJ2-3; D gene unclear. V gave up 7 bases and J gave up 2 bases, with 16 bases separating them. CDR1 is SNHLY, CDR2 FYNNEI, per germline. The CDR3 has 15 residues.

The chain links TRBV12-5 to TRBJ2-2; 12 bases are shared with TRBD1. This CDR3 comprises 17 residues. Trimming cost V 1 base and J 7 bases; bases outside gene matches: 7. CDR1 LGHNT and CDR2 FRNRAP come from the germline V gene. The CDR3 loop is CASGLAIGTGGLGELFF. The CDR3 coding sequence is TGTGCTAGTGGTTTGGCCATCGGGACAGGGGGCCTCGGGGAGCTGTTTTTT.

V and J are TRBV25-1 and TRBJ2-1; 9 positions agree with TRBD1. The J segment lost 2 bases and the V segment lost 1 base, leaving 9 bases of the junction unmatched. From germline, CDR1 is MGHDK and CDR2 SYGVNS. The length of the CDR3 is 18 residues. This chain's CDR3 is CASSESPGQGRAYNEQFF. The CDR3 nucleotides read TGTGCCAGCAGTGAATCGCCGGGACAGGGAAGGGCCTACAATGAGCAGTTCTTC.

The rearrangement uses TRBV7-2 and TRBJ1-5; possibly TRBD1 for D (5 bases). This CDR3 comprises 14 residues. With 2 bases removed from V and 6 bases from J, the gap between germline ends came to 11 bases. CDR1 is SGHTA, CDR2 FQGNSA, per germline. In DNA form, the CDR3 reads TGTGCCAGCAGCTTACAGGGAGGCGGTCAGCCCCAGCATTTT. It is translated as CASSLQGGGQPQHF.

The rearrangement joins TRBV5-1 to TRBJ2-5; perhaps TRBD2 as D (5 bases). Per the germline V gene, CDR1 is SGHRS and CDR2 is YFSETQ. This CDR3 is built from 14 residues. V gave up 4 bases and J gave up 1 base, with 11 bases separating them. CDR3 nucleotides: TGCGCCAGCAGCGAGGGTGATTTCCAAGAGACCCAGTACTTC. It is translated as CASSEGDFQETQYF.

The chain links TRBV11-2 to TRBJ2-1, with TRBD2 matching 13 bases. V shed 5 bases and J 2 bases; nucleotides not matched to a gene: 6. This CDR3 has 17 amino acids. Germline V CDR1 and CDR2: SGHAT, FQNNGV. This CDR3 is CASSPRTSGGPYNEQFF. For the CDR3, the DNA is TGTGCCAGCAGCCCCCGGACTAGCGGGGGACCCTACAATGAGCAGTTCTTC.

The DNA for the CDR3 is TGTGCCAGTACCATAGGGCCAACAGGGGGGGATGAGCAGTTCTTC. Its translation is CASTIGPTGGDEQFF. The V call is TRBV19, the J call TRBJ2-1; D may be TRBD1 (8 bases). There are 15 residues in the CDR3. Germline CDR1 and CDR2: LNHDA and SQIVND (reference sequence). Trimming took 7 bases from V and 8 from J, leaving 21 bases between them. The full variable domain, completed using reference TRBV19 and TRBJ2-1, is DGGITQSPKYLFRKEGQNVTLSCEQNLNHDAMYWYRQDPGQGLRLIYYSQIVNDFQKGDIAEGYSVSREKKESFPLTVTSAQKNPTAFYLCASTIGPTGGDEQFFGPGTRLTVL.

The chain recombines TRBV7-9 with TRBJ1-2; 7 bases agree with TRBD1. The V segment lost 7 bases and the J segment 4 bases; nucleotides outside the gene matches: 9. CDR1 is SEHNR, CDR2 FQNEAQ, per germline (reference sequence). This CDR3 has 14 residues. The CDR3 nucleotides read TGTGCCAGCACCCCTGACAGGGTGGCCTATGGCTACACCTTC. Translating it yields CASTPDRVAYGYTF.